The 14 T cell receptor beta chains below were found in one sample sequenced in a study of neurological immune-mediated disorders. Each CDR3 protein is one row after TCRdb ran MiXCR on the 5' RACE reads. The sample records roughly 25,000 distinct CDR3 sequences, roughly 2.5% being singletons. Sequenced sample: PBMCs. The origin of the receptors is a woman aged 45-60 years with multiple sclerosis.

This clonotype was recorded many times. The chain links TRBV29-1 to TRBJ1-2; a weak D match, TRBD1 (5 bases). V dropped 7 bases and J dropped 6 bases, with 18 bases sitting between them. Germline V gene data show CDR1 as SQVTM and CDR2 as ANQGSEA. This CDR3 is 13 amino acids long. CDR3 sequence reads: CSASSGTFDGYTF. The CDR3 DNA reads as TGCAGCGCAAGTTCCGGGACTTTTGATGGCTACACCTTC.

This clonotype was recorded at least ten times. CDR3 bases: TGCGCCAGCAGCTCCGGACAGGGAGGCGAGCAGTACTTC. This encodes CASSSGQGGEQYF. V and J are TRBV5-1 and TRBJ2-7; 8 bases are a match to TRBD1. Germline CDR1 SGHRS, CDR2 YFSETQ. This CDR3 contains 13 residues. The V gene end was trimmed by 3 bases and the J gene end by 6 bases; junction bases not matched to a gene: 5.

This clonotype was recorded many times. The chain carries TRBV11-2 and TRBJ2-1; no clear D gene. Germline V lookup: CDR1 SGHAT, CDR2 FQNNGV. This CDR3 has 15 amino acids. Trimming stripped 1 base from V and 9 bases from J, with 16 bases between. The CDR3 region has the DNA TGTGCCAGCAGCTTAGTGGCTGGGCCCAGCTCTGAGCAGTTCTTC. Translating gives CASSLVAGPSSEQFF.

This clonotype was recorded at least ten times. The chain links TRBV20-1 to TRBJ2-7; TRBD2 agrees at 10 bases. The CDR3 has 15 residues. V lost 1 base to trimming and J lost 4 bases; unmatched junction nucleotides: 7. Germline V lookup: CDR1 DFQATT, CDR2 SNEGSKA (reference sequence). CDR3 DNA sequence: TGCAGTGCTAGAGGGTCTAGCGGGAGAGGGTACGAGCAGTACTTC. It codes for CSARGSSGRGYEQYF.

In its sample, this clonotype was seen a few times. The chain carries TRBV3-1 and TRBJ1-1; D not resolved. The germline gives CDR1 LGHDT, CDR2 YNNKEL (reference sequence). Trimming took 1 base from V and 4 from J, leaving 13 bases between them. The CDR3 has 15 residues. CDR3 nucleotides: TGTGCCAGCAGCCAAGCCCCCTTAATTGGCACTGAAGCTTTCTTT. It is translated as CASSQAPLIGTEAFF.

In this sample, this clonotype turned up many times. V is TRBV12-3 or TRBV12-4 and J is TRBJ2-6; a possible D gene is TRBD2 (5 bases). The V end lost 5 bases, the J end lost 0 bases, and 14 bases lay between the germline ends. This CDR3 has 17 residues. In DNA form, the CDR3 reads TGTGCCAGCAGTACCGGGATTCTCTCCTCTGGGGCCAACGTCCTGACTTTC. Its translation is CASSTGILSSGANVLTF.

In its sample, this clonotype is medium-sized. The V gene is TRBV29-1, the J gene TRBJ2-5, with TRBD2 identical over 7 bases. V shed 5 bases and J 5 bases; nucleotides not matched to a gene: 14. The CDR3 runs to 15 residues. CDR1 is SQVTM, CDR2 ANQGSEA, per germline. CDR3 loop: CSVLPGGGRQETQYF. The CDR3 DNA follows: TGCAGCGTTCTGCCTGGTGGCGGGAGACAGGAGACCCAGTACTTC.

This clonotype was recorded at least ten times. The chain employs TRBV20-1 and TRBJ2-5; 9 bases are shared with TRBD2. Unmatched junction bases numbered 11, after V lost 0 bases and J lost 6 bases. Looked up from germline, CDR1 is DFQATT and CDR2 is SNEGSKA (reference sequence). This CDR3 region has 16 residues. CDR3 nucleotides: TGCAGTGCTAGAGATTCTATGGCGGGAGGGGCAAAGACCCAGTACTTC. This translates into CSARDSMAGGAKTQYF.

This clonotype was picked up many times. CDR3 DNA: TGTGCCAGCAGCCCGGGACCGGGGAATGGCTACACCTTC. It specifies CASSPGPGNGYTF. The genes are TRBV12-3 or TRBV12-4 and TRBJ1-2, with a possible D match to TRBD1 (5 bases). The CDR3 consists of 13 residues. Trimming stripped 6 bases from V and 6 bases from J, with 14 bases between.

This clonotype was detected ten times or more. CDR3 in amino acids: CASSLAGSPYEQYF. The CDR3, as DNA: TGTGCCAGCAGCTTGGCGGGCAGTCCCTACGAGCAGTACTTC. This chain uses TRBV5-5 with TRBJ2-7; D not resolved. The CDR3 is 14 amino acids. Germline-derived CDR1 and CDR2 are SGHKS and YYEKEE (reference sequence). V was shortened by 0 bases and J by 2 bases, with 9 bases between the two germline ends.

This clonotype was counted ten times or more. The chain links TRBV20-1 to TRBJ2-7; D unresolved. Trimming cost V 5 bases and J 2 bases, with 10 bases left between them. Germline CDR1 is DFQATT and CDR2 is SNEGSKA (reference sequence). This CDR3 spans 12 amino acids. The CDR3 region is CSARRSPYEQYF. CDR3 sequence (DNA): TGCAGTGCTCGTCGGAGTCCCTACGAGCAGTACTTC.

In its sample, this clonotype was seen many times. V is TRBV4-3 and J is TRBJ2-1; possibly TRBD1 or TRBD2 for D (6 bases each). Germline CDR1 is LGHNA and CDR2 is YSLEER. CDR3 length: 17 amino acids. With 2 bases removed from V and 0 bases from J, the gap between germline ends came to 14 bases. For the CDR3, the DNA is TGCGCCAGCAGCCAATTCTCGGGGGCGAGCTCCTACAATGAGCAGTTCTTC. Translation: CASSQFSGASSYNEQFF.

There are many counts of this clonotype. The chain recombines TRBV9 with TRBJ2-1; D unclear. Trimming stripped 0 bases from V and 9 bases from J, with 13 bases between. The CDR3 runs to 14 residues. CDR1 is SGDLS, CDR2 YYNGEE, per germline. The CDR3 here is CASSVGTTASEQFF. The CDR3 DNA reads as TGTGCCAGCAGCGTAGGCACGACTGCGAGTGAGCAGTTCTTC.

This clonotype was detected only a few times. The genes are TRBV20-1 and TRBJ2-7; D remains unclear. The CDR3 has 13 residues. Germline-derived CDR1 and CDR2 are DFQATT and SNEGSKA (reference sequence). V was shortened by 4 bases and J by 1 base, with 11 bases between the two germline ends. The CDR3 DNA sequence: TGCAGTGCTATTCGTCCGGCTTCCTACGAGCAGTACTTC. Residues: CSAIRPASYEQYF.